This passage covers 3 T cell receptor beta chains from one sample sequenced in a study of Tregs in tolerant kidney transplant recipients. The table came from immunoSEQ multiplex PCR; TCRdb's copy has only in-frame clones and leaves some out. The sample holds tens of thousands of clones, 93% seen once. Recipients received nonmyeloablative bone marrow transplants from related graft donors, with transient mixed chimerism. Sequencing was performed on CD4+ T cells from blood (PBMCs), taken 12 months after the transplant. Source of these receptors: a human patient who received a combined kidney and bone marrow transplant. The T cells may come from the graft donor.

The table lists this clone with a count of one. This chain uses TRBV19 with TRBJ2-3, with D perhaps matching TRBD2 (5 bases). The CDR3 length is 15 residues. Germline V lookup: CDR1 LNHDA, CDR2 SQIVND (reference sequence). Trimming left V 1 base short and J 1 base short, with 9 bases between. CDR3 region: CASSIAEGRTDTQYF. DNA of the CDR3: TGTGCCAGTAGTATAGCTGAGGGTCGCACAGATACGCAGTATTTT.

The chain employs TRBV6-5 and TRBJ1-6; 7 nucleotides line up with TRBD1. The V gene end was trimmed by 1 base and the J gene end by 6 bases; junction bases not matched to a gene: 6. The CDR3 extends over 16 amino acids. Germline lookup yields CDR1 MNHEY and CDR2 SVGAGI. This chain's CDR3 is CASSYYPGTANSPLHF. The CDR3 region has the DNA TGTGCCAGCAGTTACTATCCCGGGACAGCTAATTCACCCCTCCACTTT.

The CDR3 bases are TGTGCCAGAAGCTTGGTGCCAGGGAGGTACGAGCAGTACTTC. Its translation: CARSLVPGRYEQYF. The rearrangement links TRBV5-3 to TRBJ2-7, with D tentatively TRBD2 (6 bases). Being an ORF, TRBV5-3 has a function that is uncertain. V was clipped by 0 bases and J by 4 bases, with 11 bases between them. CDR3 length equals 14 residues.